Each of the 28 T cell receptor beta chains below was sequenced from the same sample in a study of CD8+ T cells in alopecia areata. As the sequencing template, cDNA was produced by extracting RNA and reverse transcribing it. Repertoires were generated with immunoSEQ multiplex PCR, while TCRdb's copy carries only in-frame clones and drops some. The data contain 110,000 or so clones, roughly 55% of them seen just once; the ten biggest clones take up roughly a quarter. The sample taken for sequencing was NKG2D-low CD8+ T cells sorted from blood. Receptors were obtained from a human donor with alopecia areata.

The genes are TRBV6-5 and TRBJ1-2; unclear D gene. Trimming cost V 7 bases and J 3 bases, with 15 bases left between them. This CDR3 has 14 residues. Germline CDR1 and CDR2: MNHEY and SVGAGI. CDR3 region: CASIGPLSDYGYTF. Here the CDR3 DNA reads TGTGCCAGCATTGGGCCTTTGTCTGACTATGGCTACACCTTC.

CDR3 amino acids: CASIKPGSLSGANVLTF. The CDR3 DNA follows: TGTGCCAGCATCAAACCGGGCAGCCTCTCTGGGGCCAACGTCCTGACTTTC. V and J are TRBV7-9 and TRBJ2-6; D is unclear. Trimming removed 7 bases from V and 0 bases from J, with 16 bases in between. This CDR3 has 17 amino acids. Germline-derived CDR1 and CDR2 are SEHNR and FQNEAQ (reference sequence).

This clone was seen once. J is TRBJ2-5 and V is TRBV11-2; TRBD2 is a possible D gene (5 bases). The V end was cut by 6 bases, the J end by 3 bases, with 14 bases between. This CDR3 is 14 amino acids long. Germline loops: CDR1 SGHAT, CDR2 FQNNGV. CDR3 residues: CASSEGRHEETQYF. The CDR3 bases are TGTGCCAGCAGTGAGGGCAGGCACGAAGAGACCCAGTACTTC.

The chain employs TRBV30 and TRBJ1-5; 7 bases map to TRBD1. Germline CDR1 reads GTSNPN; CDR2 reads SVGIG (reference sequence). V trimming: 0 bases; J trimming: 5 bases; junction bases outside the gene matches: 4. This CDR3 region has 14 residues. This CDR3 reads CAWSVPQGDQPQHF. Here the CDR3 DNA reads TGTGCCTGGAGTGTGCCTCAGGGGGATCAGCCCCAGCATTTT.

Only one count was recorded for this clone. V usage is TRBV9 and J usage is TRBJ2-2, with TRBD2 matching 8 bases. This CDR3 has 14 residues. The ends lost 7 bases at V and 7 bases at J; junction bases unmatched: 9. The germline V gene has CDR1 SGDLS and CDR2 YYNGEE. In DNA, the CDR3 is TGTGCCAGCTCCCCGGGAGGGGCCGGCGGGGAGCTGTTTTTT. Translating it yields CASSPGGAGGELFF.

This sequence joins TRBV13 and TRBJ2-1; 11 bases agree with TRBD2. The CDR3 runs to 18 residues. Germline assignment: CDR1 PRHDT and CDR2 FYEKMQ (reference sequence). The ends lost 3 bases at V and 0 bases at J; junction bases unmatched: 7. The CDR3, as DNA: TGTGCCAGCAGCTTGGGGACTAGCGGACCGAGCTCCTACAATGAGCAGTTCTTC. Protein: CASSLGTSGPSSYNEQFF.

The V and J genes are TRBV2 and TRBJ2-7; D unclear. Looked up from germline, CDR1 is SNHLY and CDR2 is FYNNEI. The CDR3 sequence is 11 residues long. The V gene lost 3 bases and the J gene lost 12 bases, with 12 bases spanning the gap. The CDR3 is CASSDRLGTYF. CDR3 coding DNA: TGTGCCAGCAGTGACCGTCTAGGAACGTACTTC.

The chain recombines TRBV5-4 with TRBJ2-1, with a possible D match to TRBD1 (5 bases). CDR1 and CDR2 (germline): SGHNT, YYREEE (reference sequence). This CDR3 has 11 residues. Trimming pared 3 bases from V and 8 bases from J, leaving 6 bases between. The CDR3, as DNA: TGTGCCAGCAGCTCAGGGTATGAGCAGTTCTTC. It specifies CASSSGYEQFF.

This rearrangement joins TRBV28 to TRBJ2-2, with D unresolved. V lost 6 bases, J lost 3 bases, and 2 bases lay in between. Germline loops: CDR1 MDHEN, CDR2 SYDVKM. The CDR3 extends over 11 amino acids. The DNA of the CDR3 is TGTGCCAGCAGGGACACCGGGGAGCTGTTTTTT. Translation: CASRDTGELFF.

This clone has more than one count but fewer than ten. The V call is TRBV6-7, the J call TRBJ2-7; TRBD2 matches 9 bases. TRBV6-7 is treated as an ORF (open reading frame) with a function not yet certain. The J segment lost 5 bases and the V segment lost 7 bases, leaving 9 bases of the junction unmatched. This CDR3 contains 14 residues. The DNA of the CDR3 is TGTGCCAGCATCCCGGGACTAGCCTTGCACGAGCAGTACTTC. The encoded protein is CASIPGLALHEQYF.

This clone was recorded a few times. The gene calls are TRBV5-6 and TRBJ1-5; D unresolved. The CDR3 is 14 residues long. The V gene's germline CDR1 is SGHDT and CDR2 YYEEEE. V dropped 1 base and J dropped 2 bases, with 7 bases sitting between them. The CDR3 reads CASSLSGGNQPQHF. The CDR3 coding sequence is TGTGCCAGCAGCTTGTCTGGGGGCAATCAGCCCCAGCATTTT.

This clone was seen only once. CDR3 in DNA: TGTGCCAGCAGACAAGCACGAGGGACTGAAGCTTTCTTT. Its translation: CASRQARGTEAFF. J is TRBJ1-1 and V is TRBV25-1; D not certain. Looked up from germline, CDR1 is MGHDK and CDR2 is SYGVNS. Trimming left V 6 bases short and J 5 bases short, with 13 bases between. CDR3 length: 13 amino acids.

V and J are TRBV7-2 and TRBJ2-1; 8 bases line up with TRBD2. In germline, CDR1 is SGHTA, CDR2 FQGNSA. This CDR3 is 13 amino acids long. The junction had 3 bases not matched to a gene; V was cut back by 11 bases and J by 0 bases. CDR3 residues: CAALADSYNEQFF. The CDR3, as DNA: TGTGCCGCACTAGCGGACTCCTACAATGAGCAGTTCTTC.

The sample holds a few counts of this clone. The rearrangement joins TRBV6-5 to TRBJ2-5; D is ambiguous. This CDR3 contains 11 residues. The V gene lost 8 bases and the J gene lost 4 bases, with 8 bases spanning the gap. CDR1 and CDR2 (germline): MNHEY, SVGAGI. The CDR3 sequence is CASAYGETQYF. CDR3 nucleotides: TGTGCCAGCGCCTACGGAGAGACCCAGTACTTC.

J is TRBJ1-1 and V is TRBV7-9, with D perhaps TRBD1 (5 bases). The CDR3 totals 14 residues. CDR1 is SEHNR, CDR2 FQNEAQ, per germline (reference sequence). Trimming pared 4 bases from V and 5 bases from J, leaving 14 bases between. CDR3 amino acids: CASSSSEGETEAFF. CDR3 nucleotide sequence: TGTGCCAGCAGCTCAAGTGAAGGGGAGACTGAAGCTTTCTTT.

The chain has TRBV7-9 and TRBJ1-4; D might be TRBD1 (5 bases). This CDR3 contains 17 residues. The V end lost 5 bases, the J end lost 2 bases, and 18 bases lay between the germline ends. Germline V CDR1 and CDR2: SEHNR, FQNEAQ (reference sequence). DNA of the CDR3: TGTGCCAGCAGCCAGGGAGGGGCCAGACCGACTAATGAAAAACTGTTTTTT. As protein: CASSQGGARPTNEKLFF. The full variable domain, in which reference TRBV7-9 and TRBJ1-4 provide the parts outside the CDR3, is DTGVSQNPRHKITKRGQNVTFRCDPISEHNRLYWYRQTLGQGPEFLTYFQNEAQLEKSRLLSDRFSAERPKGSFSTLEIQRTEQGDSAMYLCASSQGGARPTNEKLFFGSGTQLSVL.

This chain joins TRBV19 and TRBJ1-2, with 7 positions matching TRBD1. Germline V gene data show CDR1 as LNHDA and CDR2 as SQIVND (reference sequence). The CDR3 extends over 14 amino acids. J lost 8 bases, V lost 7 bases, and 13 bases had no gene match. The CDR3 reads CASTPRQGWAGYTF. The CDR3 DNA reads TGTGCCAGTACTCCAAGACAGGGCTGGGCGGGCTACACCTTC. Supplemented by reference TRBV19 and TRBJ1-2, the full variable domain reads DGGITQSPKYLFRKEGQNVTLSCEQNLNHDAMYWYRQDPGQGLRLIYYSQIVNDFQKGDIAEGYSVSREKKESFPLTVTSAQKNPTAFYLCASTPRQGWAGYTFGSGTRLTVV.

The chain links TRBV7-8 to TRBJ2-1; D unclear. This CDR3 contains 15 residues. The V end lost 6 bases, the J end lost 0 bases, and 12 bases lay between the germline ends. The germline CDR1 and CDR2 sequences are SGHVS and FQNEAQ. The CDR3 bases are TGTGCCAGCAGTTACGGACCGAGCTCCTACAATGAGCAGTTCTTC. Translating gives CASSYGPSSYNEQFF.

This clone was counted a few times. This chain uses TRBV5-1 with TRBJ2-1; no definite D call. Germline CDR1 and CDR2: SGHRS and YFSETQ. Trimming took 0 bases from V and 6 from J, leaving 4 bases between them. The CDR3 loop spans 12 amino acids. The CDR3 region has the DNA TGCGCCAGCAGCTTGGACCGCAATGAGCAGTTCTTC. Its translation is CASSLDRNEQFF. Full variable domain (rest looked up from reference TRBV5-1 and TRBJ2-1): KAGVTQTPRYLIKTRGQQVTLSCSPISGHRSVSWYQQTPGQGLQFLFEYFSETQRNKGNFPGRFSGRQFSNSRSEMNVSTLELGDSALYLCASSLDRNEQFFGPGTRLTVL.

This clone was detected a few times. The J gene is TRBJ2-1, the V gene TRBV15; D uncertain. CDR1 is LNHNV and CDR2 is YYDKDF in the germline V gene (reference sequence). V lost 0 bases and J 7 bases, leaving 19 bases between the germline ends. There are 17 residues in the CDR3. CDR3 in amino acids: CATSRDITVARSNEQFF. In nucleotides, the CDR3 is TGTGCCACCAGCAGAGATATCACAGTGGCTAGGAGTAATGAGCAGTTCTTC.

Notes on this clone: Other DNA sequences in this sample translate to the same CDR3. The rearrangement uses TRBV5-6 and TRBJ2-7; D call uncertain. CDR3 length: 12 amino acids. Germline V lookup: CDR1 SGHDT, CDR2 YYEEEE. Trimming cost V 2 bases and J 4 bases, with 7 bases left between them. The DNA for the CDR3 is TGTGCCAGCAGCTTCGGTGGTTACGAGCAGTACTTC. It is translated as CASSFGGYEQYF.

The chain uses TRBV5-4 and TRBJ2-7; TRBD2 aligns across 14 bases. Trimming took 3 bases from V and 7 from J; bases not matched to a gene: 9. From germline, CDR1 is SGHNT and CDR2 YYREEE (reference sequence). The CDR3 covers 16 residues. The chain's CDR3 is CASSSWGLAGVWEQYF. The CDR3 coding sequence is TGTGCCAGCAGCTCCTGGGGACTAGCGGGAGTATGGGAGCAGTACTTC.

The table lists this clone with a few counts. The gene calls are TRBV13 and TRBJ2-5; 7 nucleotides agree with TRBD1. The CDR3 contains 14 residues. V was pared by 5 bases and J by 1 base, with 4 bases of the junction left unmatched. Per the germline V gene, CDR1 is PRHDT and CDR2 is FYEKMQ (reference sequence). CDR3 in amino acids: CASSGGDSQETQYF. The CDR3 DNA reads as TGTGCCAGCAGCGGTGGGGACAGCCAAGAGACCCAGTACTTC.

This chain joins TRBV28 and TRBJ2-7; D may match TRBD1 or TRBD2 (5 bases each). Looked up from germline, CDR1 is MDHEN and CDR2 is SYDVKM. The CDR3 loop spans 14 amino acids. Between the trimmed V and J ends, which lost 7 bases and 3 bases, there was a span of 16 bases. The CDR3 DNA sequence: TGTGCCAGCACTCAGGGCCGGGACGTCTACGAGCAGTACTTC. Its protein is CASTQGRDVYEQYF.

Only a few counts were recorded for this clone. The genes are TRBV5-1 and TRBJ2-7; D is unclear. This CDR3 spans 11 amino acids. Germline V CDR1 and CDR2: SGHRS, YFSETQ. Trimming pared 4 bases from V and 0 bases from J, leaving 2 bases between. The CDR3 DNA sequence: TGCGCCAGCAGCAACTCCTACGAGCAGTACTTC. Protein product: CASSNSYEQYF.

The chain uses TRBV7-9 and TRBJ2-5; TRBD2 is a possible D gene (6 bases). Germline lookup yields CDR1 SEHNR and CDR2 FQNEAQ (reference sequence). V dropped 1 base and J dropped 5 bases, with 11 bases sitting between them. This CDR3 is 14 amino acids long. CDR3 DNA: TGTGCCAGCAGCTTAGTTACTAGCAGGGAGACCCAGTACTTC. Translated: CASSLVTSRETQYF.

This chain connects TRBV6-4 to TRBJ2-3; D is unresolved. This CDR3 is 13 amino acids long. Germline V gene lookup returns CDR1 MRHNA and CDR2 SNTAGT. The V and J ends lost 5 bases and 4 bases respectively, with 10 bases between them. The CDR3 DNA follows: TGTGCCAGCAGTTTATCCAGGCCAGATACGCAGTATTTT. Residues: CASSLSRPDTQYF.

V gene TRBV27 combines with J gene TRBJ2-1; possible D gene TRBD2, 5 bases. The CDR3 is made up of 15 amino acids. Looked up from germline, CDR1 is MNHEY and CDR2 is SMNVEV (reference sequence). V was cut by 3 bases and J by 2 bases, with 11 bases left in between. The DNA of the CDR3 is TGTGCCAGCAGTTTTAAGGACTCCGCCTACAATGAGCAGTTCTTC. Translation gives CASSFKDSAYNEQFF.